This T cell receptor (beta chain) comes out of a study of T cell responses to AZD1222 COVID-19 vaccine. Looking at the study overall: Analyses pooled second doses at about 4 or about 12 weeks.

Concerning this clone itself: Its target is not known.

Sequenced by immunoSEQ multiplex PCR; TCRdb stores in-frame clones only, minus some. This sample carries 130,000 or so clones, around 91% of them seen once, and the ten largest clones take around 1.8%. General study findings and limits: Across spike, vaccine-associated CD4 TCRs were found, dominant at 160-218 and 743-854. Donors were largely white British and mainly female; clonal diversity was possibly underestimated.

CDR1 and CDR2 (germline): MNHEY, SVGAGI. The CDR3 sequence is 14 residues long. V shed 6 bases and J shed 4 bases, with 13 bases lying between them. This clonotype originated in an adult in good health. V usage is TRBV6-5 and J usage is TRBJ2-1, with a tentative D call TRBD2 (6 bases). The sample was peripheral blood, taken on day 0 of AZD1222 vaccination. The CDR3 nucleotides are TGTGCCAGCAGCCGGGACTCCGCATACAATGAGCAGTTCTTC. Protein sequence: CASSRDSAYNEQFF.